Listed below are T cell receptor beta chains from one sample, sequenced in a study of long-term antiretroviral therapy in people with HIV. TCRdb keeps only in-frame clones here, not all; method: immunoSEQ multiplex PCR. The data contain over 15,000 clones, 80% to 90% of them singletons. The source was unsorted PBMCs, collected 4.2 years after starting antiretroviral therapy. The receptors shown here come from a man aged 50-60 years with HIV. CDR3s include the opening cysteine and the closing phenylalanine or tryptophan. Fields, in order: V gene, J gene, CDR3 length, CDR3 protein.

V gene: TRBV6-1
J gene: TRBJ2-1
CDR3 length: 18
CDR3 protein: CASSDAGLAGFRYNEQFF

V gene: TRBV14
J gene: TRBJ2-7
CDR3 length: 16
CDR3 protein: CASSLITGVLPYEQYF

V gene: TRBV5-4
J gene: TRBJ1-2
CDR3 length: 15
CDR3 protein: CASSSAREGSYGYTF

V gene: TRBV19
J gene: TRBJ1-1
CDR3 length: 14
CDR3 protein: CASGTGDLNTEAFF

V gene: TRBV4-3
J gene: TRBJ1-2
CDR3 length: 15
CDR3 protein: CASSQDSRGNYGYTF

V gene: TRBV27
J gene: TRBJ2-3
CDR3 length: 14
CDR3 protein: CASTNLTRTDTQYF

V gene: TRBV5-6
J gene: TRBJ1-4
CDR3 length: 16
CDR3 protein: CASSLPGQGAEEKLFF

V gene: TRBV6-5
J gene: TRBJ1-3
CDR3 length: 15
CDR3 protein: CASSYDRGSGNTIYF

V gene: TRBV11-3
J gene: TRBJ2-7
CDR3 length: 14
CDR3 protein: CASSPGGVSYEQYF

V gene: TRBV30
J gene: TRBJ2-2
CDR3 length: 13
CDR3 protein: CAWSSTGVGELFF

V gene: TRBV2
J gene: TRBJ1-2
CDR3 length: 12
CDR3 protein: CASSEKPAGYTF

V gene: TRBV5-4
J gene: TRBJ1-1
CDR3 length: 13
CDR3 protein: CASSRQGNTEAFF

V gene: TRBV6-5
J gene: TRBJ1-2
CDR3 length: 13
CDR3 protein: CASSGRSTLGYTF

V gene: TRBV5-6
J gene: TRBJ1-5
CDR3 length: 14
CDR3 protein: CASSFYGTNQPQHF

V gene: TRBV7-2
J gene: TRBJ2-3
CDR3 length: 12
CDR3 protein: CASSLARDTQYF

V gene: TRBV13
J gene: TRBJ2-2
CDR3 length: 14
CDR3 protein: CASSYLTGAGELFF

V gene: TRBV19
J gene: TRBJ1-6
CDR3 length: 18
CDR3 protein: CASSIPPWGRGRGSPLHF